The present T cell receptor (beta chain) was sequenced within a study of cytomegalovirus exposure and HLA in healthy donors. The CDR3 contains 16 residues. Method: immunoSEQ multiplex PCR; TCRdb's copy keeps in-frame clones and lacks some. Of some 250,000 clones in the sample, about 86% were seen once. This clone was observed a handful of times. The chain carries TRBV21-1 and TRBJ1-2; TRBD1 is the table's D call and was not checked against the DNA. TRBV21-1 is recorded as a pseudogene. The sequence came from a woman in her thirties in good health and CMV-seropositive. The source material was PBMCs. This chain's CDR3 is CASSCKGSGQSYGYTF. The CDR3 coding sequence is TGTGCCAGCAGTTGTAAAGGGTCGGGACAGAGCTATGGCTACACCTTC.